The present T cell receptor beta chain was sequenced within a study of molecular identifiers for immune sequencing clone quantification. Findings of the study overall: Whereas clones above 20 RNA copies held under 1% of naive-cell molecules, they held over 98% of effector molecules. Underestimated sizes of highly expanded clones could result from identical TCR molecules that share a barcode.

The CDR3 has 15 residues. Germline values: CDR1 MDHEN, CDR2 SYDVKM. The V gene lost 5 bases and the J gene lost 1 base, with 12 bases spanning the gap. TCRdb itself ran the PCR reads through MiXCR, one entry per CDR3 protein. This sample has roughly 630,000 distinct CDR3 sequences, with roughly 23% found just once. This clonotype was counted at least ten times. Its antigen is not known. This rearrangement joins TRBV28 to TRBJ2-4; possible D gene TRBD1, 6 bases. The clonotype originates from a human donor in good health. Some libraries in this study had Jurkat cell RNA spiked in. The sequenced sample was naive CD8+ T cells from blood, with Jurkat cell RNA spiked in. As to subset: FACS-sorted CD8+CD4-CCR7+CD45RA+ naive T cells. This CDR3 is CASSETGMAKNIQYF. DNA for the CDR3: TGTGCCAGCAGTGAAACAGGGATGGCCAAAAACATTCAGTACTTC.